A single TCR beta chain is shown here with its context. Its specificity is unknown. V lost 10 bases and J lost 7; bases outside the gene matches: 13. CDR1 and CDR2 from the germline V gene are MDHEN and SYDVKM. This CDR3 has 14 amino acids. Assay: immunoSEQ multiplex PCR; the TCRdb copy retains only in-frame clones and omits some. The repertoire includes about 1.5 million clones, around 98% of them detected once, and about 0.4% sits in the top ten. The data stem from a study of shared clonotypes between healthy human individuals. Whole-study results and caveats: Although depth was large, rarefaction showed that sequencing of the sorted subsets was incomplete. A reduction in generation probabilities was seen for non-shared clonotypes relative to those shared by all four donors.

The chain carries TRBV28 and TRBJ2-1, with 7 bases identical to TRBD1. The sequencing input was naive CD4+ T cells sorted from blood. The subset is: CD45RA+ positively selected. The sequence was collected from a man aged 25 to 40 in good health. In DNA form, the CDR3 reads TGTGCCACCCTCTTACAGGGGTGGGGGAATGAGCAGTTCTTC. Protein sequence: CATLLQGWGNEQFF.